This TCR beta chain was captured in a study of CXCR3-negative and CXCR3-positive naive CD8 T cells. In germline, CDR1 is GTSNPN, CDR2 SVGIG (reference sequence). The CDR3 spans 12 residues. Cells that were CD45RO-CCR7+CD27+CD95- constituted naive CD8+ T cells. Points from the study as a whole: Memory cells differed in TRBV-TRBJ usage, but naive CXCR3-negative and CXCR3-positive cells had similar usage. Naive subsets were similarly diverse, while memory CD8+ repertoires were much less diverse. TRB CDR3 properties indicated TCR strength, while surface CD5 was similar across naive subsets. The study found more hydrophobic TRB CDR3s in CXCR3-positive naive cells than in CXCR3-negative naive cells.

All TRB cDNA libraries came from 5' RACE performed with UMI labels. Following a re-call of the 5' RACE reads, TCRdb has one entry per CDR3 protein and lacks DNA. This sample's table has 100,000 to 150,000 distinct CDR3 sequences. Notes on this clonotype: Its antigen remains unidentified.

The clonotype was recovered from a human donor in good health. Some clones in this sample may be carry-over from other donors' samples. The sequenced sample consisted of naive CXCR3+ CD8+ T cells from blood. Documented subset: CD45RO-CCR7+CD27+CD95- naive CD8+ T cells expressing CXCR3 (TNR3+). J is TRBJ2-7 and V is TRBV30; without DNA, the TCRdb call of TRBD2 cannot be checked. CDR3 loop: CAWKEEGYEQYF.